What follows are 22 T cell receptor beta chains derived from one specimen sequenced in a study of regulatory T cells in long-lasting Graves disease (TCRdb year 2021). The time point label for this specimen denotes: newly diagnosed GD, antithyroid drugs for less than 3 months. RNA was extracted from PBMCs in TRIzol for both TCR sequencing and RNA sequencing. Library preparation employed multiplex PCR. Sequencing was carried out with an Illumina HiSeq 4000. CDR3 regions were amplified by Arm-PCR with iRepertoire HTBI primers to construct TCR beta libraries. TCRdb passed the public sequencing reads through fastp at Q25 and MiXCR, retaining productive beta sequences. CDR3 protein duplicates are merged, each entry listing the most common genes and DNA. Present in this sample are around 450,000 distinct CDR3 sequences, about 15% of which were seen just once. The ten largest clones take up approximately 15% of the sample.

The data were also submitted as part of a second study, on T cells in Graves' hyperthyroidism and ophthalmopathy.

The sequencing used peripheral blood mononuclear cells (PBMCs), collected at new diagnosis, from a patient treated with antithyroid drugs. Receptors originate from a woman in her 30s with Graves disease. Donor details come from another sample of the same person, matched by shared clones.

This clonotype was observed many times. The chain employs TRBV20-1 and TRBJ2-3; 14 nucleotides line up with TRBD2. Germline loops: CDR1 DFQATT, CDR2 SNEGSKA (reference sequence). Unmatched junction bases numbered 8, after V lost 3 bases and J lost 0 bases. The CDR3 is 18 residues long. This CDR3 reads CSARRLAGGLTSTDTQYF. CDR3 sequence (DNA): TGCAGTGCTAGGAGACTAGCGGGAGGGCTAACTAGCACAGATACGCAGTATTTT.

There are many counts of this clonotype. At one boundary the junction diverges from the germline segment, which might be a read error. The chain links TRBV27 to TRBJ2-7; a weak D match, TRBD2 (5 bases). Germline loops: CDR1 MNHEY, CDR2 SMNVEV (reference sequence). The CDR3 is made up of 15 amino acids. The CDR3 nucleotides read TGTGCCAGCCGTTTTGGGAGCCTTAGCTCCTACGAGCAGTACTTC. It yields the protein CASRFGSLSSYEQYF.

As DNA, the CDR3 is TGTGCCAGTAGTATCGGGGGGGGCGCATGGACTGAAGCTTTCTTT. Protein sequence: CASSIGGGAWTEAFF. The chain recombines TRBV19 with TRBJ1-1; maybe TRBD1 (6 bases). The CDR3 covers 15 residues. The germline V gene has CDR1 LNHDA and CDR2 SQIVND (reference sequence). V was cut by 3 bases and J by 5 bases, with 16 bases left in between.

This clonotype was seen at least ten times. This chain links TRBV27 with TRBJ2-7; 10 nucleotides agree with TRBD2. Germline V gene sequence: CDR1 MNHEY, CDR2 SMNVEV (reference sequence). The CDR3 sequence is 15 residues long. The V and J ends lost 2 bases and 4 bases, in that order; junction bases with no gene match: 5. In DNA form, the CDR3 reads TGTGCCAGCAGTTTAGGTAGCGGGAGGCATTACGAGCAGTACTTC. Its protein is CASSLGSGRHYEQYF.

This clonotype was observed many times. The V and J genes are TRBV18 and TRBJ2-3; 8 nucleotides match TRBD2. From germline, CDR1 is KGHSH and CDR2 LQKENI. CDR3 length equals 15 residues. Unmatched junction bases numbered 6, after V lost 2 bases and J lost 5 bases. The CDR3 coding sequence is TGTGCCAGCTCACCATCGAGCGGGAGTGGAGATACGCAGTATTTT. This codes for CASSPSSGSGDTQYF.

This clonotype came up many times. The gene calls are TRBV2 and TRBJ2-7; 8 nucleotides line up with TRBD1. The germline V gene encodes CDR1 SNHLY and CDR2 FYNNEI. CDR3 length: 12 amino acids. The V gene end was trimmed by 10 bases and the J gene end by 3 bases; junction bases not matched to a gene: 5. DNA of the CDR3: TGTGCCATCGGACAGGGTGTCTACGAGCAGTACTTC. The encoded protein is CAIGQGVYEQYF.

This clonotype was picked up many times. This sequence joins TRBV6-5 and TRBJ2-1; D uncertain. V gave up 2 bases and J gave up 0 bases, with 8 bases separating them. The CDR3 extends over 15 amino acids. Per the germline V gene, CDR1 is MNHEY and CDR2 is SVGAGI. The CDR3 protein is CASSYGVASYNEQFF. CDR3 DNA sequence: TGTGCCAGCAGTTACGGGGTAGCCTCCTACAATGAGCAGTTCTTC.

This clonotype was counted at least ten times. The chain employs TRBV7-6 and TRBJ1-1; the D is unclear. This CDR3 has 13 amino acids. CDR1 and CDR2 from the germline V gene are SGHVS and FNYEAQ. Trimming pared 5 bases from V and 0 bases from J, leaving 7 bases between. The CDR3 DNA reads TGTGCCAGCAGCCCCAGCATGAACACTGAAGCTTTCTTT. Amino acids: CASSPSMNTEAFF. The full variable domain, completed using reference TRBV7-6 and TRBJ1-1, is GAGVSQSPRYKVTKRGQDVALRCDPISGHVSLYWYRQALGQGPEFLTYFNYEAQQDKSGLPNDRFSAERPEGSISTLTIQRTEQRDSAMYRCASSPSMNTEAFFGQGTRLTVV.

The chain uses TRBV30 and TRBJ1-3; D gene unclear. The V end was cut by 4 bases, the J end by 4 bases, with 8 bases between. The CDR3 covers 12 residues. Germline-derived CDR1 and CDR2 are GTSNPN and SVGIG (reference sequence). CDR3 loop: CAWTPSGNTIYF. In DNA, the CDR3 is TGTGCCTGGACCCCTTCGGGAAACACCATATATTTT.

This clonotype was seen repeatedly, ten times or more. The rearrangement uses TRBV12-3 or TRBV12-4 and TRBJ2-5; D not certain. The V and J ends lost 5 bases and 5 bases respectively, with 15 bases between them. This CDR3 is built from 14 residues. CDR3 loop: CASSRDNFGETQYF. CDR3 DNA sequence: TGTGCCAGCAGTAGGGATAACTTCGGGGAGACCCAGTACTTC.

Only a few counts were recorded for this clonotype. This may be a read error, as it is one base from a much larger clone. This CDR3 fails to terminate in the conserved phenylalanine or tryptophan, so it likely reflects a read error. The chain joins TRBV11-2 to TRBJ1-2; 7 bases map to TRBD1. Germline V lookup: CDR1 SGHAT, CDR2 FQNNGV. The CDR3 covers 12 residues. The J segment lost 5 bases and the V segment lost 6 bases, leaving 3 bases of the junction unmatched. In DNA, the CDR3 is TGTGCCAGCAGGCAGACAGGGTATGGCTACACCCTC. Its translation: CASRQTGYGYTL.

The genes are TRBV15 and TRBJ1-1, with TRBD1 identical over 9 bases. The V and J ends lost 0 bases and 4 bases, in that order; junction bases with no gene match: 12. The V gene's germline CDR1 is LNHNV and CDR2 YYDKDF (reference sequence). CDR3 length: 18 amino acids. The CDR3 is CATSRDLGKTGGGTEAFF. The CDR3 coding sequence is TGTGCCACCAGCAGAGATCTGGGGAAGACAGGGGGAGGCACTGAAGCTTTCTTT.

This clonotype has just a few counts. The chain is built from TRBV27 and TRBJ2-3, with 8 positions matching TRBD2. CDR3 size: 16 residues. CDR1 MNHEY and CDR2 SMNVEV come from the germline V gene (reference sequence). Trimming removed 2 bases from V and 2 bases from J; junction bases left unmatched: 6. The chain's CDR3 is CASSLGSGNPTDTQYF. The CDR3 nucleotides are TGTGCCAGCAGTTTAGGTAGCGGGAACCCCACAGATACGCAGTATTTT.

This clonotype was counted many times. This chain joins TRBV7-9 and TRBJ2-5; TRBD1 matches 8 bases. The CDR3 covers 14 residues. Per the germline V gene, CDR1 is SEHNR and CDR2 is FQNEAQ (reference sequence). The junction had 7 bases not matched to a gene; V was cut back by 4 bases and J by 6 bases. The CDR3 sequence is CASSSGGQGQTQYF. Written as DNA, the CDR3 is TGTGCCAGCAGCTCCGGCGGACAGGGACAGACCCAGTACTTC.

The chain is built from TRBV5-1 and TRBJ2-7; 8 nucleotides agree with TRBD2. CDR3 length equals 14 residues. V lost 0 bases to trimming and J lost 6 bases; unmatched junction nucleotides: 5. Germline CDR1 is SGHRS and CDR2 is YFSETQ. The CDR3, as DNA: TGCGCCAGCAGCTTGGAAGCGGGAGTAAGCGAGCAGTACTTC. Its protein product is CASSLEAGVSEQYF.

This clonotype occurred once. The final CDR3 position lacks the conserved phenylalanine or tryptophan, pointing to a likely read error. The chain recombines TRBV25-1 with TRBJ1-1; D unresolved. This CDR3 has 13 amino acids. Looked up from germline, CDR1 is MGHDK and CDR2 is SYGVNS. V lost 4 bases and J 0 bases, leaving 6 bases between the germline ends. DNA for the CDR3: TGTGCCAGCAGTGTATCCGTGAACACTGAAGCTTTCCTT. Its translation: CASSVSVNTEAFL.

The chain has TRBV19 and TRBJ2-1; perhaps TRBD1 as D (5 bases). Deletions cut 4 bases from V and 9 bases from J, with 19 bases between. The germline CDR1 and CDR2 sequences are LNHDA and SQIVND (reference sequence). CDR3 size: 15 residues. The CDR3 sequence is CASSTDARSRGEQFF. The CDR3 DNA is TGTGCCAGTAGTACAGATGCACGTAGTAGGGGTGAGCAGTTCTTC. The full variable domain, in which reference TRBV19 and TRBJ2-1 provide the parts outside the CDR3, is DGGITQSPKYLFRKEGQNVTLSCEQNLNHDAMYWYRQDPGQGLRLIYYSQIVNDFQKGDIAEGYSVSREKKESFPLTVTSAQKNPTAFYLCASSTDARSRGEQFFGPGTRLTVL.

This clonotype was seen at least ten times. This rearrangement joins TRBV20-1 to TRBJ2-3; the match to TRBD1 covers 11 bases. CDR1 is DFQATT and CDR2 is SNEGSKA in the germline V gene (reference sequence). This CDR3 comprises 15 residues. V gave up 8 bases and J gave up 4 bases; unmatched junction bases: 11. This chain's CDR3 is CSSPPGTGGPDTQYF. CDR3 coding DNA: TGCAGTTCCCCTCCCGGGACAGGGGGTCCAGATACGCAGTATTTT.

V gene TRBV9 combines with J gene TRBJ2-1; D possibly corresponds to TRBD2 (5 bases). The germline V gene encodes CDR1 SGDLS and CDR2 YYNGEE. The CDR3 spans 14 residues. V lost 3 bases, J lost 8 bases, and 15 bases lay in between. The CDR3 reads CASSEGSRVDEQFF. CDR3 DNA: TGTGCCAGCAGCGAGGGTTCGAGGGTCGATGAGCAGTTCTTC. The whole variable domain, remainder taken from reference TRBV9 and TRBJ2-1, is DSGVTQTPKHLITATGQRVTLRCSPRSGDLSVYWYQQSLDQGLQFLIQYYNGEERAKGNILERFSAQQFPDLHSELNLSSLELGDSALYFCASSEGSRVDEQFFGPGTRLTVL.

This clonotype occurred many times. The rearrangement joins TRBV10-3 to TRBJ1-4; 9 bases agree with TRBD1. V was pared by 6 bases and J by 0 bases, with 8 bases of the junction left unmatched. The CDR3 spans 17 residues. CDR1 is ENHRY and CDR2 is SYGVKD in the germline V gene. CDR3 in amino acids: CAISEGQGLATNEKLFF. The CDR3 nucleotides read TGTGCCATCAGCGAGGGACAGGGACTAGCAACTAATGAAAAACTGTTTTTT.

Ten or more counts support this clonotype. This sequence joins TRBV2 and TRBJ1-2, with unresolved D. Germline assignment: CDR1 SNHLY and CDR2 FYNNEI. The V end was cut by 1 base, the J end by 2 bases, with 8 bases between. The CDR3 has 14 amino acids. The CDR3 coding sequence is TGTGCCAGCAGTGAAGTGTTACAGAACTATGGCTACACCTTC. This encodes CASSEVLQNYGYTF. Full variable domain (rest looked up from reference TRBV2 and TRBJ1-2): EPEVTQTPSHQVTQMGQEVILRCVPISNHLYFYWYRQILGQKVEFLVSFYNNEISEKSEIFDDQFSVERPDGSNFTLKIRSTKLEDSAMYFCASSEVLQNYGYTFGSGTRLTVV.

The J gene is TRBJ2-7, the V gene TRBV5-4, with TRBD2 identical over 8 bases. Germline-derived CDR1 and CDR2 are SGHNT and YYREEE (reference sequence). V lost 4 bases and J lost 5; bases outside the gene matches: 8. The CDR3 extends over 14 amino acids. CDR3 sequence reads: CASSRGLEGNEQYF. CDR3 nucleotides: TGTGCCAGCAGCCGGGGACTAGAGGGGAACGAGCAGTACTTC.